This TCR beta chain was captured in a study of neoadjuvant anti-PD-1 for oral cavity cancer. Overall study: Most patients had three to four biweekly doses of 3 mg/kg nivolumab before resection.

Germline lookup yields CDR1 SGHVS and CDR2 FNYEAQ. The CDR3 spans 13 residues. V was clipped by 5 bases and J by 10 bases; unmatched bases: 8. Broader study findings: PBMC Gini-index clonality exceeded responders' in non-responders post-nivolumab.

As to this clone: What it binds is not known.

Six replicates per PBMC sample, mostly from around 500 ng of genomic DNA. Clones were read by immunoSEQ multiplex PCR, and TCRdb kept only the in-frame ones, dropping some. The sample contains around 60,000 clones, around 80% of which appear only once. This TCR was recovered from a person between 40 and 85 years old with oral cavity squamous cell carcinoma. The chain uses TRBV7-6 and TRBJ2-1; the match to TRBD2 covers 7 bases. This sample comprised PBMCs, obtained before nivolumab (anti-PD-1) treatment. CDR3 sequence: CASSPDLRGEQFF. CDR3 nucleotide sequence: TGTGCCAGCAGCCCAGACTTGCGGGGGGAGCAGTTCTTC.